This T cell receptor beta chain is drawn from a study of T cells in Graves' hyperthyroidism and ophthalmopathy. Amplification targeted TCR beta CDR3 regions from RNA transcripts. The TCR CDR3 first-round RT-PCR relied on the HTBI primer set. TCRdb ran MiXCR on the multiplex PCR reads and lists one entry per CDR3 protein. The sample carries around 450,000 distinct CDR3 sequences, around a sixth recorded once. The study based diagnoses on clinical symptoms, serum thyroxine and TRAb, thyroid ultrasound and orbital computed tomography. This clonotype was detected ten times or more. The CDR3 has 16 residues. Trimming removed 1 base at V and 7 bases at J, with 19 bases between. Germline values: CDR1 KGHSH, CDR2 LQKENI.

Sequencing was carried out using blood. The V gene is TRBV18, the J gene TRBJ1-2, with D possibly being TRBD1 (6 bases). This TCR came from a woman younger than 35 with Graves' hyperthyroidism. In DNA, the CDR3 is TGTGCCAGCTCACCACGGAGGATACAGGGCAGGAGTGGCTACACCTTC. Translated: CASSPRRIQGRSGYTF. Using reference TRBV18 and TRBJ1-2 for the parts outside the CDR3, the full variable domain is NAGVMQNPRHLVRRRGQEARLRCSPMKGHSHVYWYRQLPEEGLKFMVYLQKENIIDESGMPKERFSAEFPKEGPSILRIQQVVRGDSAAYFCASSPRRIQGRSGYTFGSGTRLTVV.